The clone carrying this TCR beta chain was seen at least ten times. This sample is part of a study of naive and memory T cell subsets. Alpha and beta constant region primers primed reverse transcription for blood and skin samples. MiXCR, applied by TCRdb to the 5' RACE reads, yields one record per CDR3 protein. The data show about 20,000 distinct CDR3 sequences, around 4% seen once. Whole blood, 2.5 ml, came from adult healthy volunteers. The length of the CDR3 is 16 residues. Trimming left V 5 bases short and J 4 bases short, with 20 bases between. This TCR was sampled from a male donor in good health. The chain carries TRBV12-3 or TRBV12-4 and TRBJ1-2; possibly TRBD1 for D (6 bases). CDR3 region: CASSPQQGRIGYGYTF. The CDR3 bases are TGTGCCAGCAGTCCCCAGCAGGGGCGAATAGGCTATGGCTACACCTTC.